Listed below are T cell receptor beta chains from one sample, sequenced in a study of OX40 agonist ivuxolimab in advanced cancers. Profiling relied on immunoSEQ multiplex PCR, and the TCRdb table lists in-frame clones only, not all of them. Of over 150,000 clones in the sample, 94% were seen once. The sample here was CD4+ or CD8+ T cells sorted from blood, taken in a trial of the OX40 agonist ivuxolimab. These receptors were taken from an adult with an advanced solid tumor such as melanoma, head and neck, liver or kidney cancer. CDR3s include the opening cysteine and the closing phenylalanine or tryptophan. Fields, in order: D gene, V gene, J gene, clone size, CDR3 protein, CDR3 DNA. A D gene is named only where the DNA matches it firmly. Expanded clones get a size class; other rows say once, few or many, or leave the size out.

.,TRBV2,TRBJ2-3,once,CASSEAAGSADTQYF,TGTGCCAGCAGTGAAGCTGCGGGGTCGGCAGATACGCAGTATTTT
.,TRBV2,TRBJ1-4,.,CASRRGGPNEKLFF,TGTGCCAGCAGGCGGGGAGGGCCGAATGAAAAACTGTTTTTT
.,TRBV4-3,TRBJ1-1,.,CASSQDQTGNTEAFF,TGCGCCAGCAGCCAAGATCAGACAGGGAACACTGAAGCTTTCTTT
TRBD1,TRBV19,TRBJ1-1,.,CASSHRGMSTEAFF,TGTGCCAGTAGCCACAGGGGGATGAGCACTGAAGCTTTCTTT
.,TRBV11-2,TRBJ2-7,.,CASSLDPGRAYEQYF,TGTGCCAGCAGCTTAGACCCCGGACGAGCCTACGAGCAGTACTTC
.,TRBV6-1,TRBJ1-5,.,CASSEAADQPQHF,TGTGCCAGCAGTGAAGCGGCGGATCAGCCCCAGCATTTT
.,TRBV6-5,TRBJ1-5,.,CASSGTRRNQPQHF,TGTGCCAGCAGTGGGACACGACGCAATCAGCCCCAGCATTTT
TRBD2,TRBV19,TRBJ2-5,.,CASSVGLAGITTETQYF,TGTGCCAGTAGTGTCGGACTAGCGGGAATCACGACGGAGACCCAGTACTTC
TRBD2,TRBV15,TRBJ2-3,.,CATSRDRAGGTDTQYF,TGTGCCACCAGCAGAGATAGAGCGGGAGGCACAGATACGCAGTATTTT
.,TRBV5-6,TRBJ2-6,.,CASSRALGGEGANVLTF,TGTGCCAGCAGCCGTGCCCTAGGAGGGGAAGGGGCCAACGTCCTGACTTTC
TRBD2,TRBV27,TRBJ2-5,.,CASRRAGGYQETQYF,TGTGCCAGCCGTAGAGCGGGGGGGTACCAAGAGACCCAGTACTTC
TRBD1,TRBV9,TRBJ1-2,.,CASSEWTGRNYGYTF,TGTGCCAGCAGTGAGTGGACAGGGAGGAACTATGGCTACACCTTC
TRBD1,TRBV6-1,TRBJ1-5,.,CASRGTGMKQPQHF,TGTGCCAGCAGAGGGACAGGGATGAAACAGCCCCAGCATTTT
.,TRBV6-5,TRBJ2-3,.,CASSYGRGTDTQYF,TGTGCCAGCAGTTATGGCAGGGGCACAGATACGCAGTATTTT
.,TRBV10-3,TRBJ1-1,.,CAISEEGNTEAFF,TGTGCCATCAGTGAGGAGGGGAATACTGAAGCTTTCTTT
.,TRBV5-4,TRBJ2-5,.,CASSFGVKGETQYF,TGTGCCAGCAGCTTTGGGGTAAAGGGGGAGACCCAGTACTTC
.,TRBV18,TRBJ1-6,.,CASSPRQGRISPLHF,TGTGCCAGCTCGCCCAGGCAGGGAAGGATCTCACCCCTCCACTTT
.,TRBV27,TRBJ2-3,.,CASSLSLGPQYF,TGTGCCAGCAGTTTATCGCTGGGGCCGCAGTATTTT